The source of this T cell receptor (beta chain) is a study of response to subunit inactivated influenza vaccine. Overall study findings and caveats: The study's authors posited that every seasonal influenza vaccination enlists few new T cells.

This clonotype was observed a handful of times. Its antigen is as yet unknown. A single record per CDR3 protein comes from TCRdb applying MiXCR to the RT-PCR reads. In the table there are about 520,000 distinct CDR3 sequences, about 25% of which are singletons. V dropped 5 bases and J dropped 2; count of bases not matched to a gene: 2. Germline V CDR1 and CDR2: ENHRY, SYGVKD. This CDR3 spans 13 amino acids. This chain joins TRBV10-3 and TRBJ1-2; 7 nucleotides align to TRBD1. The clonotype originates from a man in his forties or fifties who received an inactivated influenza vaccine. Material: CD4+ T cells sorted from PBMCs, obtained roughly 5 days after vaccination. The CDR3 DNA follows: TGTGCCATCAGTTTACAGGGGAACTATGGCTACACCTTC. This codes for CAISLQGNYGYTF.